This T cell receptor (beta chain) emerged from a study of blood T cells in healthy people across ages. Study-wide context: Through template switching, about one barcoded beta molecule was captured per two T cells, as measured in model experiments.

CDR1 SGHTA and CDR2 FQGNSA come from the germline V gene. V lost 5 bases to trimming and J lost 4 bases; unmatched junction nucleotides: 7. The CDR3 is 14 residues long. Whole-study findings and limits: More naive CD4+ cells and higher diversity were found in long-lived than in aged donors.

Turning to this clonotype: Its antigen is not known.

Next came a second PCR, run for about 6 to 11 cycles, which used a sample-barcoded 5' primer along with a J-beta primer mix. TCRdb redid the calling of the 5' RACE reads with MiXCR, one entry per CDR3 protein. This table holds 500,000 to 650,000 distinct CDR3 sequences, roughly a quarter found once. Separately, the same data were catalogued under a study of T cells of mothers and their children. This second report adds: Whether related or unrelated, pairs show similar shaping of TCR recombination output by thymic selection.

This receptor was taken from a boy aged 2 to 9 in good health. The chain carries TRBV7-2 and TRBJ2-5; TRBD2 agrees at 7 bases. Sequencing used blood. The CDR3 region has the DNA TGTGCCAGCAGCCGCGGCGGGAGTGGAGAGACCCAGTACTTC. Protein: CASSRGGSGETQYF.